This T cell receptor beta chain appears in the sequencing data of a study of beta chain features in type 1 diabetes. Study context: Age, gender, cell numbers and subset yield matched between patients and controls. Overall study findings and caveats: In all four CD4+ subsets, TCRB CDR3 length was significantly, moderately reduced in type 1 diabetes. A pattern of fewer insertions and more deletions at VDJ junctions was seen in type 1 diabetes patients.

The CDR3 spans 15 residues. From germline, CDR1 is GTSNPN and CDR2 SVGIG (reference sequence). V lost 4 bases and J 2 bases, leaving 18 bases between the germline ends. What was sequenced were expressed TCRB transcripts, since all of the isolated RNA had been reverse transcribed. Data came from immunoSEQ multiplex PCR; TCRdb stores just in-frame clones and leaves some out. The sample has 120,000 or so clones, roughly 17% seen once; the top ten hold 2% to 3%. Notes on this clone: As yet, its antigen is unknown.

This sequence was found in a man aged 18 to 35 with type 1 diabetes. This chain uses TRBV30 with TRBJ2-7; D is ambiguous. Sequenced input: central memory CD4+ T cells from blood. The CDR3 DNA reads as TGTGCCTGGACCCACCCGGGCTCCCTTCCCTACGAGCAGTACTTC. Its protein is CAWTHPGSLPYEQYF.